Below, one T cell receptor beta chain is given with its context. Germline lookup yields CDR1 SQVTM and CDR2 ANQGSEA. V dropped 7 bases and J dropped 3; count of bases not matched to a gene: 7. This CDR3 comprises 13 residues. This record comes from a study of T-cell memory formation after mild COVID-19. 5'RACE, which relied on constant-segment primers, yielded TCR alpha and TCR beta cDNA libraries carrying sample barcodes and UMIs. TCRdb redid the calling of the 5' RACE reads with MiXCR, one entry per CDR3 protein. The sample shows 200,000 to 300,000 distinct CDR3 sequences, about a sixth of them seen only once.

The source is a man between 18 and 35 years old who had mild COVID-19 (a few samples of this study predate the infection). Cell type and time point are not known. Material for sequencing was PBMCs or a T cell subset sorted from them (not recorded which). This chain joins TRBV29-1 and TRBJ1-2; 8 bases match TRBD1. CDR3 in DNA: TGCAGCGCAACAGGGGGGAGGGACTATGGCTACACCTTC. This codes for CSATGGRDYGYTF.